The entry below gives a single TCR beta chain sequence along with its context. Its specificity is not known. A junction end diverges from the germline sequence, so it may reflect a read error. The sample originates from a study of blood T cells in healthy people across ages. Study-level results: Both naive CD4+ cell counts and diversity were greater in long-lived donors than in aged donors. Naive T cell percentage by flow cytometry tracked strongly with beta diversity. TCR beta diversity, measured per million T cells, fell in a roughly linear way with age.

It was with a sample-barcoded 5' primer and a J-beta primer mix that a second PCR of roughly 7 to 12 cycles was run. One entry per CDR3 protein results from TCRdb running MiXCR on the 5' RACE reads. The table shows some 1.8 million distinct CDR3 sequences, with 35% to 50% occurring only once. The TCR sequence derives from a human donor in good health. The specimen was blood.

The CDR3 nucleotides read TGCAGTGCTAGCCGACAGGGCAATTCACCCCGCCACTTT. This encodes CSASRQGNSPRHF. The chain joins TRBV20-1 to TRBJ1-6, with 7 bases matching TRBD1. Germline loops: CDR1 DFQATT, CDR2 SNEGSKA (reference sequence). The CDR3 is 13 amino acids.